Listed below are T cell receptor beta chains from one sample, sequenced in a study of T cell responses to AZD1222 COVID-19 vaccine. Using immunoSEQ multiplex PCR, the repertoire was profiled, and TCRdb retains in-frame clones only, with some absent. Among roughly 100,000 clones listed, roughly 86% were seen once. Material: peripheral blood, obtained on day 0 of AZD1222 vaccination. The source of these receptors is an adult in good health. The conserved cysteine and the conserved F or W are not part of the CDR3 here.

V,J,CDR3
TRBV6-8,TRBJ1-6,ASRSGQVSPLH
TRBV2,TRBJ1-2,ASSRNQGYGYT
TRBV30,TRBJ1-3,AWGIKSSGNTIY
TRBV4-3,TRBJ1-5,ASSQDGGGDQPQH
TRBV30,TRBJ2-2,AWTPGWGQGATSNTGELF
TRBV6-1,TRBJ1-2,ASSEGGSHYGYT
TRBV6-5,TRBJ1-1,ASSYSSGGWNTEAF
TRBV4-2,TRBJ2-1,ASSQEPSGGYNEQF
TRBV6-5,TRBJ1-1,ASSSSQGRIPF
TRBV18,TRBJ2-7,ASSPPSGRTSSYEQY
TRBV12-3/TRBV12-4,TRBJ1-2,ASSYTNYGYT
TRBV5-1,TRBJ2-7,ASSARTGARGEQY
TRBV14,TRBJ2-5,ASSQGLGGLETQY
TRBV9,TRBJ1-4,ASSATGTAVGEKLF
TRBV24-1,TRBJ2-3,ATSETDTQY
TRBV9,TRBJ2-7,ASSVAVEPYEQY
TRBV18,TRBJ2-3,ASSPPGGAYSDTQY
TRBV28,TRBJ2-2,ASSPIGGVGFTGELF
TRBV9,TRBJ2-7,ASSVEGSSYEQY
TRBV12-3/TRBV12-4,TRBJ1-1,ASSLGTLMRAF
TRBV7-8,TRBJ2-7,ASSLSSSGPYEQY
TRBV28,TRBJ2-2,ASSSGGHQTGELF
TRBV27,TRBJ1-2,ASTMAGANYGYT
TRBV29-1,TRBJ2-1,SVDAPGQSQF
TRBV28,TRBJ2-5,ASSFDLPETQY
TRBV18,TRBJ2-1,ASSLKQTDNEQF
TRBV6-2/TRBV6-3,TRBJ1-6,ASSRPGVDSPLH
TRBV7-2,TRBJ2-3,ASSRPRASGGTDTQY
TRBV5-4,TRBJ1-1,ASSLQGGTEAF
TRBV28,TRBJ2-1,ASSPAGLAGKEQF
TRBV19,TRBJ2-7,ASSFSWTGGSYEQY
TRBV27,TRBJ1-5,ASSPHSPGDRSNQPQH
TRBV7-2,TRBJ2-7,ASSPGTSGALGEQY
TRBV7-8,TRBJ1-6,ASSLNIGDSPLH
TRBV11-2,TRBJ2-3,ASSLGPTDTQY
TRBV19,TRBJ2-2,ASSLDAGGNTGELF
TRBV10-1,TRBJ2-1,ASSEWSGQAYNEQF
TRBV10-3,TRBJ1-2,AISESSRGRGYT
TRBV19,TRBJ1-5,ASSMTAQPQH
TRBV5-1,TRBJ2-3,ASSLVGLGSTDTQY
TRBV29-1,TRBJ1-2,SAPGQGAYGYT
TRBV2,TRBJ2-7,ASSDYEQY
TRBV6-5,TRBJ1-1,ASSYWDRGSTEAF
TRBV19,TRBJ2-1,ASSGGLAANNEQF
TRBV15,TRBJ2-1,ATSRDKGNEQF
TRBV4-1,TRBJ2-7,ASSQAFGGYEQY
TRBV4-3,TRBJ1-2,ASSQDSGAYGYT
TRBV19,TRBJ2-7,ASSGGFGEQY